This T cell receptor beta chain was identified in a study of blood T cell repertoires in COVID-19. Profiled with immunoSEQ multiplex PCR; TCRdb holds only in-frame clones, not every one. Of 29,000 or so clones listed, more than 75% are singletons. This clone was detected only once. This TCR was recovered from a human donor in a cohort sampled during active COVID-19. The donor label of this sample is uncertain. Sequencing was done on a sample of peripheral blood.

CDR3 in amino acids: CASGLAGGNEQFF. The CDR3 region has the DNA TGTGCCAGTGGACTAGCGGGTGGTAATGAGCAGTTCTTC. V gene TRBV19 combines with J gene TRBJ2-1, with TRBD2 matching 11 bases. The CDR3 is made up of 13 amino acids. The J segment lost 7 bases and the V segment lost 8 bases, leaving 4 bases of the junction unmatched. Looked up from germline, CDR1 is LNHDA and CDR2 is SQIVND (reference sequence).